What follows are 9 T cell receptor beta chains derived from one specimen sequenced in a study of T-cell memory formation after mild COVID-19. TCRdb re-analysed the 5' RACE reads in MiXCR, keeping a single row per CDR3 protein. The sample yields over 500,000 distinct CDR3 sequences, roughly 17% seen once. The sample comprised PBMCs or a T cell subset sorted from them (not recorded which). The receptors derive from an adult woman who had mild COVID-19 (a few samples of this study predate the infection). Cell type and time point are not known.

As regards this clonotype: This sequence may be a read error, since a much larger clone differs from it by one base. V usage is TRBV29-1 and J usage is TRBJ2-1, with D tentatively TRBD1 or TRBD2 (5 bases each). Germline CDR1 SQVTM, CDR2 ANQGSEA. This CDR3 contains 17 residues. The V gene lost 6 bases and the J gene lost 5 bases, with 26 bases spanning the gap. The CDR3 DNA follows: TGCAGCGTGCGTCCCGGGCCTCAGTGGGGGAACCACAATGAGCAGTTCTTC. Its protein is CSVRPGPQWGNHNEQFF.

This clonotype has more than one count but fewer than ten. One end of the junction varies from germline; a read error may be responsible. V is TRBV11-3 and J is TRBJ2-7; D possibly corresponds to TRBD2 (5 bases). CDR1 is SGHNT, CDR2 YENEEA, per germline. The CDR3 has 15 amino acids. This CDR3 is CASSFVSLASSEQYF. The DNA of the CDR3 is TGTGCCAGCAGCTTTGTGTCCCTAGCTTCCTCCGAGCAGTACTTC.

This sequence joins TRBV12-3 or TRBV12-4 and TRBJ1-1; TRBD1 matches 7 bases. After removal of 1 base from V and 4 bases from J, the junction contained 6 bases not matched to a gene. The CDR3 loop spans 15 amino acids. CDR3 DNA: TGTGCCAGCAGTTTAGTAAAGGGGGCGAGCACTGAAGCTTTCTTT. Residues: CASSLVKGASTEAFF.

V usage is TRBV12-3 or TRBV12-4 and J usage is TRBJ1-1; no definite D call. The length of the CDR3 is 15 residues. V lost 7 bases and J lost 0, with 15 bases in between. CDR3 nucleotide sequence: TGTGCCAGCACCACTCGGTCGTCCATGAACACTGAAGCTTTCTTT. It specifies CASTTRSSMNTEAFF.

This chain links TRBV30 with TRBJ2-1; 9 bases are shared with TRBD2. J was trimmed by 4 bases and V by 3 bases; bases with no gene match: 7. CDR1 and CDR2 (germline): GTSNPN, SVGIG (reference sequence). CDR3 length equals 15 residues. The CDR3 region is CAWRLAGVLYNEQFF. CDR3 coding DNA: TGTGCCTGGAGATTAGCGGGAGTGTTGTACAATGAGCAGTTCTTC.

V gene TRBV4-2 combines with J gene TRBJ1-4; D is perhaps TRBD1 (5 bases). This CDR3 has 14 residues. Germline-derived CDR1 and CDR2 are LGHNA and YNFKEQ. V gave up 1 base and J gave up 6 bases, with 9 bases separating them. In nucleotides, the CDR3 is TGTGCCAGCAGCCAAGCCCAGGGCGATGAAAAACTGTTTTTT. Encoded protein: CASSQAQGDEKLFF.

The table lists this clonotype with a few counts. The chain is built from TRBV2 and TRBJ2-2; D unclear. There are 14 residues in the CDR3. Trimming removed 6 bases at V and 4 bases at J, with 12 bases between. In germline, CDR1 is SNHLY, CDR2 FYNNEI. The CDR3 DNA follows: TGTGCCAGCAGGATGCAAGGGCGCACCGGGGAGCTGTTTTTT. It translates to CASRMQGRTGELFF. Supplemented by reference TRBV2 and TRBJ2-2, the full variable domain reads EPEVTQTPSHQVTQMGQEVILRCVPISNHLYFYWYRQILGQKVEFLVSFYNNEISEKSEIFDDQFSVERPDGSNFTLKIRSTKLEDSAMYFCASRMQGRTGELFFGEGSRLTVL.

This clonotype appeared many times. The CDR3, as DNA: TGTGCCAGCTCTGGGGGGGTGAACACTGAAGCTTTCTTT. The encoded protein is CASSGGVNTEAFF. The chain uses TRBV7-3 and TRBJ1-1; possibly TRBD1 for D (5 bases). This CDR3 contains 13 residues. Germline assignment: CDR1 SGHTA and CDR2 FQGTGA. Between the trimmed V and J ends, which lost 8 bases and 0 bases, there was a span of 10 bases.

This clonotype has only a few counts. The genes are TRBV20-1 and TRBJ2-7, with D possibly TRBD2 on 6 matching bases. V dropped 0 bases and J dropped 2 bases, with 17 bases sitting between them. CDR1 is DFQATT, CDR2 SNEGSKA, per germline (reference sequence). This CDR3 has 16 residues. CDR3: CSARDRERVNTYEQYF. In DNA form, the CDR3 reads TGCAGTGCTAGAGATCGGGAGCGGGTAAATACCTACGAGCAGTACTTC.